The entry that follows covers one T cell receptor beta chain sequence. TCRdb used MiXCR to reprocess the RT-PCR reads, holding one entry per CDR3 protein. Of a few hundred thousand distinct CDR3 sequences listed, around 40% are singletons. CDR1 and CDR2 (germline): ENHRY, SYGVKD. This CDR3 is 15 amino acids long. Trimming took 0 bases from V and 4 from J, leaving 12 bases between them. This sample was taken from a study of patients and donors after allogeneic stem cell transplantation. Sequenced sample: blood, either unsorted or a sorted T cell fraction (not recorded which). The chain uses TRBV10-3 and TRBJ2-5; TRBD2 might be the D (6 bases). The sequence was obtained from a human donor who was either an allogeneic HSCT recipient or a stem cell or donor lymphocyte infusion donor (not recorded which). It is not recorded whose cells these are; they may come from a transplant donor. The CDR3 coding sequence is TGTGCCATCAGTGAGTCGACGACTAGTGGAGAGACCCAGTACTTC. Translation: CAISESTTSGETQYF.